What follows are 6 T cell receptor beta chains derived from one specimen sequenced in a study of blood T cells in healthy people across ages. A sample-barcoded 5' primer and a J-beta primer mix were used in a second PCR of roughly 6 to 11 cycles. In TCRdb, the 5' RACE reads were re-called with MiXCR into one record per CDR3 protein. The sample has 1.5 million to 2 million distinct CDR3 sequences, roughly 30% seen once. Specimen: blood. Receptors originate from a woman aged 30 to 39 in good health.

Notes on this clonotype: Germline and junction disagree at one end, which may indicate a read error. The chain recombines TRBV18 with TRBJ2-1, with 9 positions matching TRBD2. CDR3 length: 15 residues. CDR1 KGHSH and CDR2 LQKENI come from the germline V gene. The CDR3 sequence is CASSQLAGQYNELFF. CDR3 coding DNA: TGTGCCAGCTCGCAGCTAGCGGGGCAGTACAATGAGCTGTTCTTC. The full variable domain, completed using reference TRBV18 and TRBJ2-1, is NAGVMQNPRHLVRRRGQEARLRCSPMKGHSHVYWYRQLPEEGLKFMVYLQKENIIDESGMPKERFSAEFPKEGPSILRIQQVVRGDSAAYFCASSQLAGQYNELFFGPGTRLTVL.

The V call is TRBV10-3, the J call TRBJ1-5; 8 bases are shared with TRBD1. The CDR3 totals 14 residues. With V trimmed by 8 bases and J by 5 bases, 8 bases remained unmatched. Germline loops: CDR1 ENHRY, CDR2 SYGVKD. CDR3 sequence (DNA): TGTGCCATCGGGTCAGGGGGCCTCTATCAGCCCCAGCATTTT. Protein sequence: CAIGSGGLYQPQHF.

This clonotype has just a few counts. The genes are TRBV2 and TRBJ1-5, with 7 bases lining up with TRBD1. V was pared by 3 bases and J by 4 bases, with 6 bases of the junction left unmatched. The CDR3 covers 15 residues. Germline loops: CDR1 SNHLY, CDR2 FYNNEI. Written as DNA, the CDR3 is TGTGCCAGCAGTGACCGGGGACAGCGGAATCAGCCCCAGCATTTT. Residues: CASSDRGQRNQPQHF.

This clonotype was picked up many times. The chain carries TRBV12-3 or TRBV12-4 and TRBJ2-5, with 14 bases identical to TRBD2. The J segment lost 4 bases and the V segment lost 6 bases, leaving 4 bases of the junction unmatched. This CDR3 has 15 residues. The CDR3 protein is CASRRGLAGVETQYF. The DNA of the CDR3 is TGTGCCAGCAGACGGGGACTAGCGGGAGTAGAGACCCAGTACTTC.

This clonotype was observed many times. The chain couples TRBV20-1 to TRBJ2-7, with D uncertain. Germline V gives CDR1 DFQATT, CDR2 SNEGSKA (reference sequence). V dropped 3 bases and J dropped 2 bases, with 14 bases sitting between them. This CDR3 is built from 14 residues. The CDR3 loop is CSASPRERPYEQYF. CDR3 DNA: TGCAGTGCTAGTCCCCGCGAGAGACCCTACGAGCAGTACTTC.

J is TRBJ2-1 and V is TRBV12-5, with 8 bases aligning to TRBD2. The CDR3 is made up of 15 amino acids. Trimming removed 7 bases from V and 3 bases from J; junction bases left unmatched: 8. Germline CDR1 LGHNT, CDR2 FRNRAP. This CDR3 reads CASVRGDGNYNEQFF. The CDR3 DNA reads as TGTGCTAGTGTGCGGGGGGACGGAAACTACAATGAGCAGTTCTTC.